This T cell receptor beta chain was sequenced in a study of cytomegalovirus exposure and HLA in healthy donors. Whole-study results and caveats: Sequencing likely generated an artifact that appeared as a cluster of highly shared sequence variants. Presence/absence analyses rested on an assumption that sequencing depth was roughly uniform across donors. For most TCR beta V segments, an earlier analysis put the productive rate at about 90% or about 30% of the time.

60 Vbeta and 13 Jbeta primers were used in PCR. TCRdb keeps only in-frame clones here, not all; method: immunoSEQ multiplex PCR. The profile covers more than 75,000 clones, with around 76% appearing a single time and approximately 6% taken by the ten largest. The CDR3 is 13 amino acids. The V gene's germline CDR1 is GTSNPN and CDR2 SVGIG (reference sequence). Losses at the gene ends were 8 bases for V and 4 bases for J; bases not matched to a gene: 10. Points on this clone: Its antigen is not known.

Sample: PBMCs. V usage is TRBV30 and J usage is TRBJ2-5; the match to TRBD2 covers 7 bases. This TCR came from a woman aged 50 to 60 in good health and CMV-seropositive. DNA of the CDR3: TGTGCCCGCACAAGCGGGACGCGAGAGACCCAGTACTTC. This translates into CARTSGTRETQYF.